What follows are 24 T cell receptor beta chains derived from one specimen sequenced in a study of blood T cell repertoires in COVID-19 (dated by TCRdb to the early 2020s). Libraries were made using the immunoSEQ multiplex PCR assay. Here the immuneACCESS table is served through TCRdb, limited to in-frame sequences with V and J called. Missing clones are a known gap in these copies; in checked studies unresolved V genes cover under half, and the rest lacks a known reason. This sample lists 50,000 to 65,000 clones; around 84% were detected once. Clones ranked in the top ten supply under 1.3% of the sample. Sequences were obtained from peripheral blood. The source is a man aged 65 to 85 with acute or convalescent COVID-19.

This clone occurred once. This chain links TRBV9 with TRBJ2-3; D possibly corresponds to TRBD1 (7 bases). This CDR3 spans 15 amino acids. CDR1 is SGDLS and CDR2 is YYNGEE in the germline V gene. V shed 0 bases and J shed 7 bases, with 15 bases lying between them. CDR3 sequence reads: CASSVGQGGTYTQYF. The DNA of the CDR3 is TGTGCCAGCAGCGTAGGACAGGGAGGTACATATACGCAGTATTTT.

The chain links TRBV2 to TRBJ1-1, with D unresolved. Germline CDR1 and CDR2: SNHLY and FYNNEI. CDR3 length: 11 residues. V lost 8 bases, J lost 3 bases, and 7 bases lay in between. CDR3 in amino acids: CASLLDTEAFF. The CDR3 DNA sequence: TGTGCCAGCCTCCTCGACACTGAAGCTTTCTTT.

The chain carries TRBV6-2 or TRBV6-3 and TRBJ2-5; 8 nucleotides agree with TRBD2. Germline CDR1 MNHEY, CDR2 SVGEGT. The ends lost 4 bases at V and 3 bases at J; junction bases unmatched: 10. This CDR3 is 16 amino acids long. The CDR3 sequence: CASSFGLAGGKETQYF. CDR3 in DNA: TGTGCCAGCAGTTTCGGCCTAGCGGGTGGTAAAGAGACCCAGTACTTC.

This clone was picked up a small number of times. This chain connects TRBV5-1 to TRBJ2-7; 15 bases are a match to TRBD2. The CDR3 has 16 amino acids. The junction had 7 bases not matched to a gene; V was cut back by 2 bases and J by 7 bases. Germline V gene lookup returns CDR1 SGHRS and CDR2 YFSETQ. The CDR3 here is CASSFGLAGGPGEQYF. CDR3 nucleotide sequence: TGCGCCAGCAGCTTCGGACTAGCGGGAGGGCCAGGGGAGCAGTACTTC. The full variable domain, with the rest looked up from reference TRBV5-1 and TRBJ2-7, is KAGVTQTPRYLIKTRGQQVTLSCSPISGHRSVSWYQQTPGQGLQFLFEYFSETQRNKGNFPGRFSGRQFSNSRSEMNVSTLELGDSALYLCASSFGLAGGPGEQYFGPGTRLTVT.

This chain joins TRBV3-1 (or the pseudogene TRBV3-2) and TRBJ1-6, with TRBD1 identical over 7 bases. The CDR3 contains 15 residues. J was trimmed by 7 bases and V by 1 base; bases with no gene match: 4. Germline V gene sequence: CDR1 LGHDT, CDR2 YNNKEL (reference sequence). For the CDR3, the DNA is TGTGCCAGCAGCCAAGCCCCAGGGGGGAATTCACCCCTCCACTTT. This sequence encodes CASSQAPGGNSPLHF.

The V and J genes are TRBV19 and TRBJ1-5, with D perhaps matching TRBD1 (5 bases). The germline CDR1 and CDR2 sequences are LNHDA and SQIVND (reference sequence). Trimming pared 3 bases from V and 2 bases from J, leaving 17 bases between. CDR3 length equals 17 residues. CDR3 sequence (DNA): TGTGCCAGTAGTATTATCGTGACAGCCGTGGGCAATCAGCCCCAGCATTTT. This sequence encodes CASSIIVTAVGNQPQHF.

This clone was detected only once. The chain uses TRBV29-1 and TRBJ2-2; maybe TRBD2 (5 bases). Germline V gene lookup returns CDR1 SQVTM and CDR2 ANQGSEA. V lost 5 bases and J 0 bases, leaving 22 bases between the germline ends. This CDR3 is 18 amino acids long. CDR3 amino acids: CSVKGVGRRGANTGELFF. The CDR3 DNA reads as TGCAGCGTTAAAGGCGTTGGGAGACGAGGCGCGAACACCGGGGAGCTGTTTTTT.

The rearrangement links TRBV10-3 to TRBJ2-2; TRBD1 matches 8 bases. CDR1 and CDR2 (germline): ENHRY, SYGVKD. The CDR3 is 15 amino acids. V shed 9 bases, J shed 0 bases, and the junction held 6 bases outside the gene matches. The CDR3 region is CAMATGGTNTGELFF. CDR3 sequence (DNA): TGTGCCATGGCAACAGGGGGTACGAACACCGGGGAGCTGTTTTTT.

The genes are TRBV28 and TRBJ1-6; unclear D gene. CDR3 length: 14 residues. V gave up 1 base and J gave up 7 bases, with 8 bases separating them. The germline V gene has CDR1 MDHEN and CDR2 SYDVKM. As DNA, the CDR3 is TGTGCCAGCAGTTTATCGACGGGGAATTCACCCCTCCACTTT. Its protein is CASSLSTGNSPLHF.

This clone was detected only a few times. V is TRBV28 and J is TRBJ1-1, with no clear D. V was shortened by 7 bases and J by 8 bases, with 11 bases between the two germline ends. Germline-derived CDR1 and CDR2 are MDHEN and SYDVKM. The CDR3 contains 11 residues. Written as DNA, the CDR3 is TGTGCCAGCACCCTAAAGAGGGAAGCTTTCTTT. Its protein product is CASTLKREAFF.

The genes are TRBV19 and TRBJ2-3; 10 bases align to TRBD2. There are 15 residues in the CDR3. With 6 bases clipped from V and 4 bases from J, the junction kept 7 bases outside the gene matches. Germline CDR1 LNHDA, CDR2 SQIVND (reference sequence). CDR3 protein: CASRSGGASADTQYF. In DNA form, the CDR3 reads TGTGCCAGTAGAAGCGGGGGGGCCTCAGCAGATACGCAGTATTTT. Based on the CDR3 plus reference TRBV19 and TRBJ2-3, the full variable domain is DGGITQSPKYLFRKEGQNVTLSCEQNLNHDAMYWYRQDPGQGLRLIYYSQIVNDFQKGDIAEGYSVSREKKESFPLTVTSAQKNPTAFYLCASRSGGASADTQYFGPGTRLTVL.

This chain connects TRBV9 to TRBJ2-3; the match to TRBD2 covers 9 bases. V lost 2 bases, J lost 1 base, and 2 bases stayed unmatched. The CDR3 totals 15 residues. Germline lookup yields CDR1 SGDLS and CDR2 YYNGEE. The CDR3, as DNA: TGTGCCAGCAGCGTGGGACTAGCCCGCACAGATACGCAGTATTTT. Protein: CASSVGLARTDTQYF.

This clone has just a few counts. V is TRBV6-5 and J is TRBJ2-7; the D gene is possibly TRBD1 (6 bases). This CDR3 has 14 amino acids. Per germline, CDR1 MNHEY and CDR2 SVGAGI. V shed 8 bases and J shed 3 bases, with 17 bases lying between them. This CDR3 is CASVNVGRGYEQYF. CDR3 sequence (DNA): TGTGCCAGCGTTAATGTAGGCAGGGGCTACGAGCAGTACTTC.

This CDR3 reads CASSLDSRGYTEAFF. CDR3 DNA: TGTGCCAGCAGCTTGGACTCCCGAGGGTACACTGAAGCTTTCTTT. V gene TRBV5-6 combines with J gene TRBJ1-1; no clear D. The germline V gene encodes CDR1 SGHDT and CDR2 YYEEEE. The CDR3 consists of 15 residues. V was trimmed by 0 bases and J by 3 bases, leaving 12 bases between them.

This clone was found once. V is TRBV3-1 (or the pseudogene TRBV3-2) and J is TRBJ2-1, with D possibly TRBD2 on 6 matching bases. The V and J ends lost 4 bases and 7 bases respectively, with 14 bases between them. The CDR3 runs 14 residues. In germline, CDR1 is LGHDT, CDR2 YNNKEL (reference sequence). The CDR3: CASSLRLELNEQFF. Written as DNA, the CDR3 is TGTGCCAGCAGCCTCCGACTAGAGTTGAATGAGCAGTTCTTC.

The chain uses TRBV19 and TRBJ2-7; D gene ambiguous. The CDR3 totals 11 residues. V lost 6 bases, J lost 4 bases, and 7 bases lay in between. From germline, CDR1 is LNHDA and CDR2 SQIVND (reference sequence). DNA for the CDR3: TGTGCCAGTAGCCGAGGTTACGAGCAGTACTTC. This codes for CASSRGYEQYF.

The CDR3 sequence: CASSLTGGTEAFF. The CDR3 region has the DNA TGTGCCAGCAGCCTCACAGGGGGCACTGAAGCTTTCTTT. V usage is TRBV11-3 and J usage is TRBJ1-1; 8 nucleotides match TRBD1. Looked up from germline, CDR1 is SGHNT and CDR2 is YENEEA. V lost 5 bases to trimming and J lost 4 bases; unmatched junction nucleotides: 3. This CDR3 spans 13 amino acids.

This clone was recorded a few times. The chain carries TRBV19 and TRBJ1-6; D uncertain. CDR1 and CDR2 (germline): LNHDA, SQIVND (reference sequence). The CDR3 is 15 amino acids. Trimming left V 5 bases short and J 0 bases short, with 8 bases between. The CDR3 nucleotides read TGTGCCAGTAGTGACGGGAGCTCCTATAATTCACCCCTCCACTTT. Encoded protein: CASSDGSSYNSPLHF.

The chain carries TRBV27 and TRBJ2-4; TRBD1 matches at 12 bases. This CDR3 comprises 13 residues. In germline, CDR1 is MNHEY, CDR2 SMNVEV (reference sequence). V was pared by 11 bases and J by 15 bases, with 14 bases of the junction left unmatched. The CDR3 protein is CAVRDRGLGAAYF. Written as DNA, the CDR3 is TGTGCCGTCCGGGACAGGGGGCTTGGGGCTGCGTACTTC.

The gene calls are TRBV10-3 and TRBJ1-1, with D possibly matching TRBD1 (6 bases). The CDR3 loop spans 15 amino acids. Trimming stripped 5 bases from V and 5 bases from J, with 18 bases between. Per germline, CDR1 ENHRY and CDR2 SYGVKD. CDR3 coding DNA: TGTGCCATCAGTCTTAAGGGGGGGCGAGGGACTGAAGCTTTCTTT. Amino acid sequence: CAISLKGGRGTEAFF.

This chain uses TRBV10-3 with TRBJ1-3; D is ambiguous. Germline values: CDR1 ENHRY, CDR2 SYGVKD. The length of the CDR3 is 17 residues. V lost 3 bases and J lost 0, with 15 bases in between. The CDR3 nucleotides are TGTGCCATCAGTGATGGGAGGTCTGGGCCCTCTGGAAACACCATATATTTT. Protein: CAISDGRSGPSGNTIYF.

CDR3 sequence (DNA): TGTGCCAGCAGCCAAGATCATCGAGGTTATCGGCAGGGGTCGAACACCGGGGAGCTGTTTTTT. This sequence encodes CASSQDHRGYRQGSNTGELFF. This sequence joins TRBV4-2 and TRBJ2-2, with D possibly being TRBD1 (6 bases). Trimming removed 0 bases at V and 0 bases at J, with 23 bases between. This CDR3 is 21 amino acids long. The germline gives CDR1 LGHNA, CDR2 YNFKEQ.

CDR3 residues: CASSFPRGQRTDTQYF. In nucleotides, the CDR3 is TGTGCCAGTAGTTTCCCCAGGGGGCAGAGGACAGATACGCAGTATTTT. The chain joins TRBV19 to TRBJ2-3, with 8 bases fitting TRBD1. V lost 5 bases to trimming and J lost 3 bases; unmatched junction nucleotides: 10. Germline V gene sequence: CDR1 LNHDA, CDR2 SQIVND (reference sequence). The CDR3 consists of 16 residues.

J is TRBJ2-1 and V is TRBV9; 8 positions agree with TRBD2. CDR1 and CDR2 (germline): SGDLS, YYNGEE. This CDR3 spans 16 amino acids. V gave up 0 bases and J gave up 9 bases; unmatched junction bases: 11. The CDR3 DNA is TGTGCCAGCAGCGTAGCCCCCGGGACTAGAGGCCTTGAGCAGTTCTTC. Translation: CASSVAPGTRGLEQFF.